The 9 T cell receptor beta chains below were found in one sample sequenced in a study of Graves' ophthalmopathy and Graves' hyperthyroidism. For repertoire sequencing, the TCR beta CDR3 regions were amplified from RNA transcripts. A first-round RT-PCR used HTBI primers, followed by a second-round multiplex PCR. TCRdb re-called the multiplex PCR reads with MiXCR, one entry per CDR3 protein. Of about 480,000 distinct CDR3 sequences in the sample, 13% to 15% are singletons; the top ten hold 9.8%. The sequenced material came from blood. Receptor source: a woman in her twenties or thirties with Graves' ophthalmopathy.

In its sample, this clonotype was seen many times. The genes are TRBV28 and TRBJ1-5, with 9 bases identical to TRBD1. CDR1 is MDHEN and CDR2 is SYDVKM in the germline V gene. The CDR3 totals 15 residues. Unmatched junction bases numbered 6, after V lost 5 bases and J lost 4 bases. The CDR3 loop is CASSPGQGRNQPQHF. In DNA, the CDR3 is TGTGCCAGCAGTCCCGGACAGGGGAGAAATCAGCCCCAGCATTTT.

This clonotype was found many times. The genes are TRBV6-1 and TRBJ2-7; tentatively, D is TRBD2 (6 bases). CDR1 is MNHNS, CDR2 SASEGT, per germline. The CDR3 totals 11 residues. V was cut by 10 bases and J by 3 bases, with 10 bases left in between. CDR3 amino acids: CATPRGYEQYF. The CDR3 nucleotides read TGTGCCACCCCGCGGGGCTACGAGCAGTACTTC.

The sample holds many counts of this clonotype. This chain joins TRBV29-1 and TRBJ1-1; D remains unclear. Germline values: CDR1 SQVTM, CDR2 ANQGSEA. The germline V and J ends were trimmed by 6 bases and 4 bases, with 12 bases remaining between them. The CDR3 has 12 residues. In nucleotides, the CDR3 is TGCAGCGTATGGACGGTGGGCACTGAAGCTTTCTTT. Protein: CSVWTVGTEAFF.

The sample holds a few counts of this clonotype. The chain is built from TRBV6-2 or TRBV6-3 and TRBJ1-6; D gene uncertain. Trimming stripped 5 bases from V and 15 bases from J, with 14 bases between. Germline V lookup: CDR1 MNHEY, CDR2 SVGEGT. The CDR3 spans 12 residues. The CDR3 loop reads CASSRASGFLHF. CDR3 DNA sequence: TGTGCCAGCAGTCGCGCCTCAGGATTCCTCCACTTT.

This clonotype showed up just a few times. The V and J genes are TRBV6-5 and TRBJ2-6; D is possibly TRBD1 (6 bases). Trimming removed 4 bases from V and 3 bases from J, with 13 bases in between. Germline CDR1 reads MNHEY; CDR2 reads SVGAGI. The length of the CDR3 is 16 residues. The DNA for the CDR3 is TGTGCCAGCAGTTTTCTGACAGGCCGTGGGGCCAACGTCCTGACTTTC. It yields the protein CASSFLTGRGANVLTF.

This clonotype was seen many times. The CDR3: CSARGEGTYEQYF. The DNA of the CDR3 is TGCAGTGCTAGAGGGGAAGGGACCTACGAGCAGTACTTC. The chain joins TRBV20-1 to TRBJ2-7; D is unclear. The V end was cut by 1 base, the J end by 2 bases, with 9 bases between. The germline V gene encodes CDR1 DFQATT and CDR2 SNEGSKA (reference sequence). This CDR3 comprises 13 residues.

This clonotype was picked up a small number of times. V usage is TRBV28 and J usage is TRBJ1-2; TRBD1 might be the D (5 bases). The CDR3 has 16 amino acids. In germline, CDR1 is MDHEN, CDR2 SYDVKM. Trimming removed 1 base at V and 8 bases at J, with 20 bases between. CDR3 region: CASSLYIGGTVAGYTF. CDR3 sequence (DNA): TGTGCCAGCAGTTTATACATAGGTGGGACCGTAGCCGGCTACACCTTC.

This clonotype was seen at least ten times. The genes are TRBV5-1 and TRBJ1-1; perhaps TRBD1 as D (6 bases). The germline V gene encodes CDR1 SGHRS and CDR2 YFSETQ. The length of the CDR3 is 16 residues. V was shortened by 8 bases and J by 0 bases, with 20 bases between the two germline ends. The CDR3 coding sequence is TGCGCCAGTAGGGACACTGGAAGCGCGATGAACACTGAAGCTTTCTTT. Its translation is CASRDTGSAMNTEAFF.

This clonotype was seen repeatedly, ten times or more. The chain carries TRBV12-3 or TRBV12-4 and TRBJ1-1, with D hard to call. Trimming stripped 6 bases from V and 3 bases from J, with 14 bases between. The CDR3 consists of 14 residues. The CDR3 spells CASSTHLKDTEAFF. The CDR3 DNA reads TGTGCCAGCAGCACCCACCTAAAAGACACTGAAGCTTTCTTT.